A single sample is the source of the 15 T cell receptor beta chains below, sequenced in a study of blood T cell repertoires in COVID-19 (TCRdb year 2020). Libraries came from the immunoSEQ multiplex PCR assay. TCRdb re-hosts the immuneACCESS table, in-frame sequences only. Its copies lack some clones; in the studies checked, an unresolved V gene accounts for under half of them, and the cause for the rest is not known. For this sample there are 200,000 to 250,000 clones; under 85% appear just once. The ten largest clones add up to over 3% of the sample. Sequenced material: peripheral blood. These receptors were obtained from a woman aged 40 to 49 with active or convalescent COVID-19.

Only one count was recorded for this clone. The rearrangement joins TRBV18 to TRBJ1-1; D is ambiguous. The CDR3 is made up of 15 amino acids. Per the germline V gene, CDR1 is KGHSH and CDR2 is LQKENI. Trimming left V 6 bases short and J 1 base short, with 15 bases between. CDR3 in DNA: TGTGCCAGCTCCCCAAGATTAACAGAGAACACTGAAGCTTTCTTT. Amino acid sequence: CASSPRLTENTEAFF.

The sample holds a few counts of this clone. The genes are TRBV5-1 and TRBJ1-5; D call uncertain. This CDR3 region has 15 residues. Germline CDR1 reads SGHRS; CDR2 reads YFSETQ. Trimming left V 3 bases short and J 6 bases short, with 16 bases between. CDR3 bases: TGCGCCAGCAGCTCGGGTGCCTCGGAGGGTCAGCCCCAGCATTTT. This codes for CASSSGASEGQPQHF.

V is TRBV24-1 and J is TRBJ2-3, with 12 bases identical to TRBD2. The V gene's germline CDR1 is KGHDR and CDR2 SFDVKD. The CDR3 spans 14 residues. Trimming took 4 bases from V and 5 from J; bases not matched to a gene: 0. CDR3 in amino acids: CATSETSGGDTQYF. CDR3 nucleotide sequence: TGTGCCACCAGTGAGACTAGCGGGGGAGATACGCAGTATTTT.

This chain uses TRBV19 with TRBJ1-2; D possibly corresponds to TRBD1 (5 bases). The CDR3 has 15 residues. Germline V gives CDR1 LNHDA, CDR2 SQIVND (reference sequence). The V end was cut by 5 bases, the J end by 5 bases, with 18 bases between. CDR3 sequence reads: CASSPDNSSPYGYTF. CDR3 bases: TGTGCCAGTAGTCCGGACAACAGCTCGCCTTATGGCTACACCTTC.

The genes are TRBV5-1 and TRBJ2-3, with 13 nucleotides matching TRBD2. This CDR3 is built from 17 residues. Per the germline V gene, CDR1 is SGHRS and CDR2 is YFSETQ. Germline trimming cut 0 bases from V and 5 bases from J; bases unmatched to any gene: 6. CDR3 in amino acids: CASSLGQLAGGKDTQYF. Written as DNA, the CDR3 is TGCGCCAGCAGCTTGGGGCAACTAGCGGGGGGGAAAGATACGCAGTATTTT.

The V and J genes are TRBV18 and TRBJ1-2, with D possibly being TRBD1 (6 bases). CDR3 length: 12 amino acids. Trimming left V 3 bases short and J 7 bases short, with 9 bases between. Germline values: CDR1 KGHSH, CDR2 LQKENI. Here the CDR3 DNA reads TGTGCCAGCTCACCTCAGGGGTTTGGCTACACCTTC. Translation: CASSPQGFGYTF.

V gene TRBV11-2 combines with J gene TRBJ2-5, with 8 nucleotides matching TRBD2. CDR3 length equals 15 residues. J was trimmed by 4 bases and V by 5 bases; bases with no gene match: 9. The germline V gene has CDR1 SGHAT and CDR2 FQNNGV. The CDR3 here is CASSQTTGGVETQYF. In nucleotides, the CDR3 is TGTGCCAGCAGCCAAACGACCGGGGGGGTAGAGACCCAGTACTTC.

The chain has TRBV4-1 and TRBJ1-4; D call uncertain. The CDR3 length is 13 residues. V was cut by 1 base and J by 4 bases, with 4 bases left in between. Germline V gene data show CDR1 as MGHRA and CDR2 as YSYEKL. The CDR3 DNA reads TGCGCCAGCAGCCAAGCTCTTAATGAAAAACTGTTTTTT. Its protein is CASSQALNEKLFF.

Written as DNA, the CDR3 is TGTGCCTGGGGGGGCAGGTCGGATTCACCCCTCCACTTT. It encodes CAWGGRSDSPLHF. The V and J genes are TRBV30 and TRBJ1-6, with TRBD1 as a possible D gene (6 bases). Germline CDR1 and CDR2: GTSNPN and SVGIG (reference sequence). This CDR3 has 13 amino acids. Trimming took 5 bases from V and 8 from J, leaving 13 bases between them.

This chain connects TRBV9 to TRBJ2-5; D is possibly TRBD1 (6 bases). Trimming stripped 2 bases from V and 3 bases from J, with 11 bases between. The germline CDR1 and CDR2 sequences are SGDLS and YYNGEE. This CDR3 spans 14 amino acids. The CDR3 protein is CASSVDREKETQYF. The CDR3 region has the DNA TGTGCCAGCAGCGTGGACAGAGAGAAAGAGACCCAGTACTTC.

The J gene is TRBJ1-2, the V gene TRBV6-6, with D possibly being TRBD1 (5 bases). Germline V gives CDR1 MNHNY, CDR2 SVGAGI (reference sequence). This CDR3 is 12 amino acids long. V gave up 8 bases and J gave up 4 bases, with 11 bases separating them. CDR3: CASYRPGYGYTF. As DNA, the CDR3 is TGTGCCAGCTACAGGCCGGGCTATGGCTACACCTTC.

The chain uses TRBV29-1 and TRBJ2-3; 12 bases agree with TRBD2. Germline V gene lookup returns CDR1 SQVTM and CDR2 ANQGSEA. Trimming removed 5 bases from V and 7 bases from J; junction bases left unmatched: 10. The CDR3 is 15 amino acids. Here the CDR3 reads CSVWGASGGAYTQYF. The DNA of the CDR3 is TGCAGCGTTTGGGGAGCTAGCGGGGGGGCGTATACGCAGTATTTT.

The chain joins TRBV18 to TRBJ2-7, with D tentatively TRBD1 (6 bases). From germline, CDR1 is KGHSH and CDR2 LQKENI. The CDR3 spans 12 residues. V lost 5 bases and J lost 4, with 9 bases in between. CDR3 nucleotides: TGTGCCAGCTCAACGGACAGATACGAGCAGTACTTC. It is translated as CASSTDRYEQYF.

The table lists this clone with a few counts. The rearrangement uses TRBV6-5 and TRBJ2-5; TRBD2 agrees at 14 bases. CDR3 length: 16 residues. The V gene's germline CDR1 is MNHEY and CDR2 SVGAGI. V shed 6 bases, J shed 4 bases, and the junction held 7 bases outside the gene matches. The CDR3 DNA reads TGTGCCAGCAGCTACACTGGGACTAGCGGGGGAGAGACCCAGTACTTC. This codes for CASSYTGTSGGETQYF.

This sequence joins TRBV9 and TRBJ2-5, with 13 bases identical to TRBD2. This CDR3 spans 19 amino acids. Germline lookup yields CDR1 SGDLS and CDR2 YYNGEE. V trimming: 0 bases; J trimming: 2 bases; junction bases outside the gene matches: 10. CDR3 amino acids: CASSVDPPGLAGPQETQYF. The CDR3 nucleotides are TGTGCCAGCAGCGTAGACCCACCGGGACTAGCGGGACCTCAAGAGACCCAGTACTTC.